The TCR beta chain described here comes from a study of Graves' ophthalmopathy and Graves' hyperthyroidism. Study-wide context: At the time of initial diagnosis and before any treatment, peripheral blood was collected.

A note on this clonotype: Its antigen is currently unknown.

CDR3 regions of TCR beta were amplified from RNA transcripts. HTBI primers primed a first-round RT-PCR, and a second-round multiplex PCR followed. TCRdb re-called the multiplex PCR reads through MiXCR, storing one row per CDR3 protein. The sample yields about 200,000 distinct CDR3 sequences, around 30% seen once. This CDR3 has 13 residues. V lost 7 bases, J lost 3 bases, and 13 bases lay in between. The germline V gene has CDR1 MNHEY and CDR2 SVGAGI. Regarding the study as a whole: The model flagged ophthalmopathy progression at over 60% sensitivity and under 75% specificity.

PBMCs had their origin in fresh peripheral blood (roughly 10 ml). The sequence came from a man aged 45-60 years with Graves' ophthalmopathy. V and J are TRBV6-5 and TRBJ2-7, with D perhaps TRBD1 (5 bases). The sample comprised peripheral blood. The CDR3 loop reads CASITSGFYEQYF. CDR3 DNA: TGTGCCAGCATTACCTCAGGGTTCTACGAGCAGTACTTC.